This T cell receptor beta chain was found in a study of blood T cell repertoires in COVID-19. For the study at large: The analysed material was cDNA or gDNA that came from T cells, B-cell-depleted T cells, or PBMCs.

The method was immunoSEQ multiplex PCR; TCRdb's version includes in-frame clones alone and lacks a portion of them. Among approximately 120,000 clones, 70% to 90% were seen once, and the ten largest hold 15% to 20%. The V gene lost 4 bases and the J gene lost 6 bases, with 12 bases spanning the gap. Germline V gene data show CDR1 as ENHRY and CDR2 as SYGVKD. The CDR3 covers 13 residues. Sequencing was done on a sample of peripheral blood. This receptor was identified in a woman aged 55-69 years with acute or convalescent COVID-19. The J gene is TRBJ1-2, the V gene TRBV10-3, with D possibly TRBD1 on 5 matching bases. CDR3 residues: CAISAGREDGYTF. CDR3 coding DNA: TGTGCCATCAGTGCGGGCAGGGAGGATGGCTACACCTTC.